Each of the 21 T cell receptor beta chains below was sequenced from the same sample in a study of type 1 regulatory T cells. These receptors are not linked to any known antigen. TCRdb re-called the reads with MiXCR, one entry per CDR3 protein. The sample records more than 60,000 distinct CDR3 sequences, roughly 60% being singletons. Input material: cultured non-Tr1 T cells, either the whole culture or a sorted T cell fraction (not recorded which). The receptors were sampled from a human donor in good health.

This clonotype has just a few counts. V gene TRBV6-2 or TRBV6-3 combines with J gene TRBJ2-6; no firm D call. Trimming took off 3 bases at V and 2 bases at J, with 8 bases between the two ends. This CDR3 spans 15 amino acids. Per the germline V gene, CDR1 is MNHEY and CDR2 is SVGEGT. The CDR3 DNA follows: TGTGCCAGCAGTTATTCGTGGACTGGGGCCAACGTCCTGACTTTC. It is translated as CASSYSWTGANVLTF.

The CDR3 DNA reads TGTGCCAGCAGCAGGTGGACAGACGACACAGATACGCAGTATTTT. Translating it yields CASSRWTDDTDTQYF. The chain is built from TRBV7-9 and TRBJ2-3, with D perhaps TRBD1 (6 bases). The ends were cut back, 5 bases at V and 2 bases at J, with 14 bases in the middle. The V gene's germline CDR1 is SEHNR and CDR2 FQNEAQ (reference sequence). The CDR3 runs to 15 residues.

The chain is built from TRBV6-6 and TRBJ2-1; a possible D gene is TRBD2 (5 bases). V was shortened by 11 bases and J by 3 bases, with 8 bases between the two germline ends. Germline CDR1 is MNHNY and CDR2 is SVGAGI (reference sequence). This CDR3 is built from 11 residues. CDR3 protein: CAGGLYNEQFF. In DNA, the CDR3 is TGTGCCGGAGGACTCTACAATGAGCAGTTCTTC.

J is TRBJ2-1 and V is TRBV30, with 10 positions matching TRBD2. The V segment lost 7 bases and the J segment 5 bases; nucleotides outside the gene matches: 17. CDR3 length equals 17 residues. Germline V lookup: CDR1 GTSNPN, CDR2 SVGIG (reference sequence). CDR3 DNA: TGTGCCTTGGTGGACGGGAGGCTAGCGGGGGTGCACAATGAGCAGTTCTTC. It codes for CALVDGRLAGVHNEQFF.

The V and J genes are TRBV19 and TRBJ2-2, with 9 bases matching TRBD2. Losses at the gene ends were 4 bases for V and 1 base for J; bases not matched to a gene: 4. CDR1 and CDR2 (germline): LNHDA, SQIVND (reference sequence). The CDR3 extends over 16 amino acids. The CDR3 here is CASSTRLAVNTGELFF. The CDR3 region has the DNA TGTGCCAGTAGTACCAGACTAGCGGTGAACACCGGGGAGCTGTTTTTT.

The rearrangement joins TRBV9 to TRBJ2-6; weak D call: TRBD1 (5 bases). V was cut by 3 bases and J by 4 bases, with 17 bases left in between. CDR3 length: 17 residues. CDR1 is SGDLS, CDR2 YYNGEE, per germline. The CDR3 coding sequence is TGTGCCAGCAGCGAAGCCAGGGCCCCAGCAGGGGCCAACGTCCTGACTTTC. Its protein product is CASSEARAPAGANVLTF.

This clonotype was picked up a small number of times. CDR3 in amino acids: CASSPLPGVNTEAFF. CDR3 nucleotide sequence: TGTGCCAGCTCACCACTCCCAGGGGTGAACACTGAAGCTTTCTTT. The chain carries TRBV18 and TRBJ1-1, with D possibly being TRBD1 (6 bases). V lost 1 base and J lost 0, with 9 bases in between. The CDR3 is 15 residues long. The germline CDR1 and CDR2 sequences are KGHSH and LQKENI. Full variable domain (missing parts from reference TRBV18 and TRBJ1-1): NAGVMQNPRHLVRRRGQEARLRCSPMKGHSHVYWYRQLPEEGLKFMVYLQKENIIDESGMPKERFSAEFPKEGPSILRIQQVVRGDSAAYFCASSPLPGVNTEAFFGQGTRLTVV.

The chain carries TRBV2 and TRBJ2-5; either TRBD1 or TRBD2 may supply D (5 bases each). Germline V gives CDR1 SNHLY, CDR2 FYNNEI. V was clipped by 8 bases and J by 2 bases, with 12 bases between them. The CDR3 consists of 13 residues. This CDR3 reads CASERDLQETQYF. For the CDR3, the DNA is TGTGCCAGCGAACGGGACCTACAAGAGACCCAGTACTTC. The full variable domain, in which reference TRBV2 and TRBJ2-5 provide the parts outside the CDR3, is EPEVTQTPSHQVTQMGQEVILRCVPISNHLYFYWYRQILGQKVEFLVSFYNNEISEKSEIFDDQFSVERPDGSNFTLKIRSTKLEDSAMYFCASERDLQETQYFGPGTRLLVL.

This clonotype came up once. The V and J genes are TRBV7-6 and TRBJ1-5; TRBD1 aligns across 9 bases. CDR3 length: 16 residues. V was pared by 5 bases and J by 2 bases, with 7 bases of the junction left unmatched. Germline V gives CDR1 SGHVS, CDR2 FNYEAQ. DNA for the CDR3: TGTGCCAGCAGCCCGTGGACAGGGGAAGGCAATCAGCCCCAGCATTTT. As protein: CASSPWTGEGNQPQHF.

The rearrangement links TRBV5-1 to TRBJ1-3; D is ambiguous. Germline V gene data show CDR1 as SGHRS and CDR2 as YFSETQ. This CDR3 region has 15 residues. The V end was cut by 0 bases, the J end by 1 base, with 8 bases between. The CDR3 nucleotides read TGCGCCAGCAGCTTGGATTCCCTTTCTGGAAACACCATATATTTT. As protein: CASSLDSLSGNTIYF.

V gene TRBV25-1 combines with J gene TRBJ1-1, with a possible D match to TRBD1 (6 bases). The CDR3 length is 11 residues. The germline V and J ends were trimmed by 8 bases and 8 bases, with 12 bases remaining between them. Per the germline V gene, CDR1 is MGHDK and CDR2 is SYGVNS. CDR3 bases: TGTGCCAGCGGCTTTACAGGGGAAGCTTTCTTT. Protein: CASGFTGEAFF.

The V call is TRBV4-2, the J call TRBJ2-5; a weak D match, TRBD2 (6 bases). This CDR3 contains 15 residues. The V and J ends lost 4 bases and 1 base respectively, with 13 bases between them. CDR1 and CDR2 (germline): LGHNA, YNFKEQ. The CDR3 spells CASSLGLISQETQYF. The CDR3 DNA is TGTGCCAGCAGCCTGGGACTCATAAGCCAAGAGACCCAGTACTTC.

The V and J genes are TRBV20-1 and TRBJ1-4; tentative D call: TRBD1 (5 bases). V was cut by 6 bases and J by 7 bases, with 24 bases left in between. CDR3 length: 16 amino acids. Germline assignment: CDR1 DFQATT and CDR2 SNEGSKA (reference sequence). The CDR3 here is CSASSPGAGKGEKLFF. In DNA form, the CDR3 reads TGCAGTGCCAGCTCCCCCGGGGCAGGGAAAGGTGAAAAACTGTTTTTT.

As to this clonotype: The junction differs from germline at one of its ends, possibly a read error. This sequence joins TRBV2 and TRBJ2-2; a weak D match, TRBD2 (6 bases). CDR3 length equals 16 residues. In germline, CDR1 is SNHLY, CDR2 FYNNEI. The CDR3: CASKVGTIPNTGGLFF. CDR3 coding DNA: TGTGCCAGCAAAGTTGGAACAATCCCGAACACCGGGGGGCTGTTTTTT.

V is TRBV21-1 and J is TRBJ2-5; the table gives TRBD1 as D, unverified against the DNA. TRBV21-1 is assigned pseudogene status. The CDR3 loop spans 16 amino acids. CDR3 bases: TGTGCCAGCAGCCAGCGGGCCGGACAGGGACAAGAGACCCAGTACTTC. Translation gives CASSQRAGQGQETQYF.

Only a few counts were recorded for this clonotype. This rearrangement joins TRBV20-1 to TRBJ2-6; D may correspond to TRBD1 or TRBD2 (5 bases each). The CDR3 loop spans 14 amino acids. From germline, CDR1 is DFQATT and CDR2 SNEGSKA (reference sequence). The V end was cut by 7 bases, the J end by 2 bases, with 12 bases between. The CDR3 bases are TGCAGTGGCATCGGGGACGCTGGGGCCAACGTCCTGACTTTC. It yields the protein CSGIGDAGANVLTF.

This clonotype has just a few counts. The gene calls are TRBV11-2 and TRBJ2-3, with D hard to call. The V and J ends lost 2 bases and 4 bases respectively, with 22 bases between them. Germline CDR1 is SGHAT and CDR2 is FQNNGV. The CDR3 loop spans 18 amino acids. The CDR3 DNA sequence: TGTGCCAGCAGCTTATTCCAAATACCCCGTGGTCGTGCAGATACGCAGTATTTT. Encoded protein: CASSLFQIPRGRADTQYF.

The genes are TRBV5-1 and TRBJ2-1; 13 bases align to TRBD2. Germline V gene data show CDR1 as SGHRS and CDR2 as YFSETQ. After removal of 7 bases from V and 7 bases from J, the junction contained 8 bases not matched to a gene. This CDR3 comprises 15 residues. Here the CDR3 DNA reads TGCGCCAGCGGGCGGACTAGCGGGAGCGGGAATGAGCAGTTCTTC. Amino acid sequence: CASGRTSGSGNEQFF.

V is TRBV3-1 and J is TRBJ2-6; no clear D gene. The germline CDR1 and CDR2 sequences are LGHDT and YNNKEL (reference sequence). The CDR3 is made up of 15 amino acids. V lost 5 bases and J 0 bases, leaving 8 bases between the germline ends. CDR3 nucleotides: TGTGCCAGCAGCACGAGTGGCTCTGGGGCCAACGTCCTGACTTTC. Its translation is CASSTSGSGANVLTF.

This sequence joins TRBV7-2 and TRBJ2-3; possibly TRBD1 or TRBD2 for D (5 bases each). V lost 5 bases and J 1 base, leaving 16 bases between the germline ends. Germline CDR1 reads SGHTA; CDR2 reads FQGNSA. This CDR3 comprises 16 residues. For the CDR3, the DNA is TGTGCCAGCAGCGAACGTACTAGACAGCGCACAGATACGCAGTATTTT. Translation gives CASSERTRQRTDTQYF.

The chain carries TRBV20-1 and TRBJ2-3, with TRBD2 identical over 7 bases. The CDR3 length is 16 residues. Germline-derived CDR1 and CDR2 are DFQATT and SNEGSKA (reference sequence). Losses at the gene ends were 0 bases for V and 1 base for J; bases not matched to a gene: 7. The CDR3 loop is CSARDTAGVRTDTQYF. DNA of the CDR3: TGCAGTGCTAGAGATACGGCGGGAGTACGCACAGATACGCAGTATTTT.